The source of this T cell receptor beta chain is a study of T-cell reconstitution after alpha-beta-depleted transplantation in children. Molecular barcoding with unique molecular identifiers was used for the TCRbeta library. TCRdb independently ran MiXCR on the PCR reads; one entry per CDR3 protein. The table records some 590,000 distinct CDR3 sequences, about 11% of them present only once. V gave up 2 bases and J gave up 1 base, with 24 bases separating them. The CDR3 is 19 residues long. Germline CDR1 LGHNA, CDR2 YNFKEQ. Sample: PBMCs from the stem cell graft donor, taken from the stem cell graft. The sequence derives from a human donor who donated a stem cell graft to a child with acute myeloid leukemia. The chain is built from TRBV4-2 and TRBJ2-7; D assignment may be TRBD1 or TRBD2 (5 bases each). In DNA form, the CDR3 reads TGTGCCAGCAGCCAAACGTCCGATACTAGTCGGGGCGGGTCCTACGAGCAGTACTTC. Protein sequence: CASSQTSDTSRGGSYEQYF.